Each of the 29 T cell receptor beta chains below was sequenced from the same sample in a study of blood T cell repertoires in COVID-19. TCRdb's table, derived via immunoSEQ multiplex PCR, lists solely in-frame clones and lacks some. This table has approximately 80,000 clones, 81% appearing once. The specimen sequenced was peripheral blood. These receptors were collected from a man older than 75 with acute or convalescent COVID-19.

This sequence joins TRBV7-9 and TRBJ2-2; weak D call: TRBD1 (6 bases). CDR1 and CDR2 from the germline V gene are SEHNR and FQNEAQ (reference sequence). Trimming removed 5 bases from V and 6 bases from J, with 10 bases in between. This CDR3 has 13 amino acids. The CDR3 sequence: CASSRDTSGELFF. In DNA, the CDR3 is TGTGCCAGCAGCCGGGACACCTCCGGGGAGCTGTTTTTT.

The CDR3 DNA is TGTGCCAGCAGCTTGAAGACAGGGGCCGGCACCGGGGAGCTGTTTTTT. Translation: CASSLKTGAGTGELFF. The chain links TRBV7-3 to TRBJ2-2; the match to TRBD1 covers 8 bases. V shed 3 bases, J shed 4 bases, and the junction held 7 bases outside the gene matches. CDR1 and CDR2 from the germline V gene are SGHTA and FQGTGA. This CDR3 has 16 amino acids.

The chain employs TRBV10-1 and TRBJ1-2; D may be TRBD1 (6 bases). The CDR3 is made up of 15 amino acids. From germline, CDR1 is WNHNN and CDR2 SYGVQD (reference sequence). The V end lost 2 bases, the J end lost 5 bases, and 15 bases lay between the germline ends. CDR3 loop: CASSENRANLYGYTF. In nucleotides, the CDR3 is TGCGCCAGCAGTGAGAACAGGGCGAACCTATATGGCTACACCTTC.

V and J are TRBV27 and TRBJ2-7; 7 bases match TRBD2. The V gene end was trimmed by 5 bases and the J gene end by 4 bases; junction bases not matched to a gene: 14. This CDR3 region has 16 residues. The germline V gene has CDR1 MNHEY and CDR2 SMNVEV (reference sequence). CDR3 sequence: CASSPTSSGIHYEQYF. CDR3 bases: TGTGCCAGCAGTCCGACTAGCAGCGGAATCCATTACGAGCAGTACTTC.

This clone was counted a few times. The chain couples TRBV30 to TRBJ2-7; possible D gene TRBD2, 6 bases. CDR3 length: 14 residues. Germline CDR1 and CDR2: GTSNPN and SVGIG (reference sequence). Between the trimmed V and J ends, which lost 5 bases and 0 bases, there was a span of 14 bases. This CDR3 reads CAWDSVRGSYEQYF. Here the CDR3 DNA reads TGTGCCTGGGATTCTGTGCGGGGCTCCTACGAGCAGTACTTC.

The chain joins TRBV18 to TRBJ2-1; possibly TRBD2 for D (5 bases). V was pared by 1 base and J by 8 bases, with 9 bases between. The CDR3 is made up of 13 amino acids. Germline V CDR1 and CDR2: KGHSH, LQKENI. CDR3 protein: CASSPRLADEQFF. The CDR3 nucleotides are TGTGCCAGCTCACCACGTCTAGCCGATGAGCAGTTCTTC.

This clone came up once. The rearrangement links TRBV5-1 to TRBJ1-1, with D perhaps TRBD1 (5 bases). The V gene's germline CDR1 is SGHRS and CDR2 YFSETQ. V lost 1 base and J lost 2, with 15 bases in between. The CDR3 length is 16 residues. The CDR3 coding sequence is TGCGCCAGCAGCTTGTCGTCGCAGGGCACTAACACTGAAGCTTTCTTT. Translation gives CASSLSSQGTNTEAFF.

Points on this clone: Other nucleotide sequences from this sample produce the same CDR3. The rearrangement links TRBV5-1 to TRBJ2-5, with D possibly being TRBD1 (6 bases). Trimming pared 0 bases from V and 2 bases from J, leaving 11 bases between. The CDR3 length is 15 residues. In germline, CDR1 is SGHRS, CDR2 YFSETQ. CDR3 sequence: CASSLGQGFQETQYF. The CDR3 nucleotides are TGCGCCAGCAGCTTGGGGCAGGGGTTTCAAGAGACCCAGTACTTC.

The V gene is TRBV6-4, the J gene TRBJ1-1; 7 nucleotides align to TRBD1. CDR1 and CDR2 (germline): MRHNA, SNTAGT. Trimming removed 5 bases from V and 2 bases from J; junction bases left unmatched: 8. The CDR3 has 15 residues. The CDR3 reads CASSFSGTDNTEAFF. In DNA, the CDR3 is TGTGCCAGCAGTTTTTCCGGGACAGATAACACTGAAGCTTTCTTT.

This chain uses TRBV2 with TRBJ2-3, with TRBD1 matching over 10 bases. The CDR3 sequence is 14 residues long. The V segment lost 5 bases and the J segment 4 bases; nucleotides outside the gene matches: 3. Germline V gene data show CDR1 as SNHLY and CDR2 as FYNNEI. The CDR3 DNA follows: TGTGCCAGCAGTCAGACAGGGGGCGCAGATACGCAGTATTTT. It is translated as CASSQTGGADTQYF.

The chain couples TRBV6-5 to TRBJ1-2; 9 bases match TRBD1. The CDR3 extends over 14 amino acids. Trimming cost V 8 bases and J 1 base; bases outside gene matches: 5. Germline V gene lookup returns CDR1 MNHEY and CDR2 SVGAGI. CDR3: CASGRTGVNYGYTF. The CDR3 region has the DNA TGTGCCAGCGGGCGGACAGGGGTTAACTATGGCTACACCTTC.

The J gene is TRBJ1-1, the V gene TRBV27, with 9 nucleotides matching TRBD1. Germline V gene sequence: CDR1 MNHEY, CDR2 SMNVEV (reference sequence). Trimming took 4 bases from V and 1 from J; bases not matched to a gene: 7. This CDR3 has 16 amino acids. CDR3 sequence: CASSSLRTGANTEAFF. The DNA for the CDR3 is TGTGCCAGCAGTTCCCTTAGGACAGGGGCGAACACTGAAGCTTTCTTT.

V usage is TRBV6-5 and J usage is TRBJ2-7, with D perhaps TRBD2 (6 bases). From germline, CDR1 is MNHEY and CDR2 SVGAGI. V was clipped by 8 bases and J by 0 bases, with 14 bases between them. CDR3 length equals 14 residues. The DNA of the CDR3 is TGTGCCAGCGGACTCGGGACTTCCTCCTACGAGCAGTACTTC. Its translation: CASGLGTSSYEQYF.

The gene calls are TRBV5-1 and TRBJ2-5; weak D call: TRBD1 (5 bases). V lost 0 bases and J 1 base, leaving 7 bases between the germline ends. Looked up from germline, CDR1 is SGHRS and CDR2 is YFSETQ. This CDR3 has 14 amino acids. The CDR3, as DNA: TGCGCCAGCAGCTTGGCAGGGTCCCAAGAGACCCAGTACTTC. Encoded protein: CASSLAGSQETQYF.

This clone was detected only a few times. V usage is TRBV19 and J usage is TRBJ2-7, with TRBD1 matching over 8 bases. Germline trimming cut 5 bases from V and 2 bases from J; bases unmatched to any gene: 11. Germline loops: CDR1 LNHDA, CDR2 SQIVND (reference sequence). The CDR3 contains 16 residues. This CDR3 is CASSPSRTGRPYEQYF. The DNA of the CDR3 is TGTGCCAGTAGTCCGAGCCGGACAGGGAGACCCTACGAGCAGTACTTC.

This chain connects TRBV7-2 to TRBJ2-3; 9 positions agree with TRBD2. With 10 bases clipped from V and 7 bases from J, the junction kept 15 bases outside the gene matches. CDR1 and CDR2 from the germline V gene are SGHTA and FQGNSA. The length of the CDR3 is 15 residues. CDR3 sequence: CANQWSGGTSNTQYF. The CDR3 DNA sequence: TGTGCCAACCAGTGGAGCGGGGGGACATCAAATACGCAGTATTTT.

A single count supports this clone. The V and J genes are TRBV5-6 and TRBJ2-7, with 7 bases matching TRBD2. This CDR3 is 13 amino acids long. J gave up 5 bases and V 4 bases, and 6 bases lay outside the gene matches. Looked up from germline, CDR1 is SGHDT and CDR2 is YYEEEE. The DNA of the CDR3 is TGTGCCAGCAGCCCCCTGGGGGGGAACGAGCAGTACTTC. It translates to CASSPLGGNEQYF.

The chain couples TRBV6-1 to TRBJ2-7, with D possibly being TRBD1 (6 bases). Trimming took 3 bases from V and 7 from J, leaving 22 bases between them. This CDR3 has 16 residues. The V gene's germline CDR1 is MNHNS and CDR2 SASEGT. The CDR3 DNA follows: TGTGCCAGCAGTGATAGCTTGGTACAGGGAACGGGGGAGCAGTACTTC. Its translation: CASSDSLVQGTGEQYF.

CDR3 nucleotides: TGCAGCGTTGAACTAGCGGCCGAAGGAACCCAAGAGACCCAGTACTTC. This codes for CSVELAAEGTQETQYF. The V and J genes are TRBV29-1 and TRBJ2-5, with 7 bases matching TRBD2. The germline V gene has CDR1 SQVTM and CDR2 ANQGSEA. With 2 bases clipped from V and 1 base from J, the junction kept 10 bases outside the gene matches. There are 16 residues in the CDR3.

The chain links TRBV25-1 to TRBJ1-1; TRBD1 might be the D (6 bases). The CDR3 runs to 13 residues. CDR1 and CDR2 from the germline V gene are MGHDK and SYGVNS. The V end was cut by 2 bases, the J end by 4 bases, with 8 bases between. For the CDR3, the DNA is TGTGCCAGCAGTGAAGCAGGGGCCACTGAAGCTTTCTTT. Translated, it gives CASSEAGATEAFF.

J is TRBJ1-6 and V is TRBV6-5; TRBD1 matches 7 bases. This CDR3 has 15 amino acids. The V and J ends lost 0 bases and 8 bases, in that order; junction bases with no gene match: 4. The germline V gene encodes CDR1 MNHEY and CDR2 SVGAGI. The CDR3 loop reads CASSYSFQGDSPLHF. The CDR3 coding sequence is TGTGCCAGCAGTTACTCCTTTCAGGGGGATTCACCCCTCCACTTT.

This chain connects TRBV7-2 to TRBJ2-7; no firm D call. Trimming stripped 6 bases from V and 3 bases from J, with 15 bases between. This CDR3 is built from 14 residues. The germline CDR1 and CDR2 sequences are SGHTA and FQGNSA. The CDR3, as DNA: TGTGCCAGCAGACCCGCCGGGTTAAACTACGAGCAGTACTTC. Translated, it gives CASRPAGLNYEQYF.

CDR3 sequence: CASSGGANEQFF. CDR3 sequence (DNA): TGTGCCAGCAGCGGTGGAGCCAATGAGCAGTTCTTC. This chain connects TRBV9 to TRBJ2-1; D remains unclear. V was shortened by 3 bases and J by 6 bases, with 7 bases between the two germline ends. The CDR3 length is 12 residues. Germline CDR1 is SGDLS and CDR2 is YYNGEE.

This clone was seen a few times. CDR3 DNA: TGTGCCAGCAGTTTTGGCAGATCGAACACTGAAGCTTTCTTT. Its protein product is CASSFGRSNTEAFF. This sequence joins TRBV27 and TRBJ1-1; D gene ambiguous. The CDR3 is 14 amino acids. Germline CDR1 is MNHEY and CDR2 is SMNVEV (reference sequence). V was clipped by 3 bases and J by 1 base, with 9 bases between them.

V and J are TRBV3-1 (or the pseudogene TRBV3-2) and TRBJ1-1; D gene uncertain. CDR1 and CDR2 (germline): LGHDT, YNNKEL (reference sequence). Trimming shortened V by 0 bases and J by 0 bases, and 8 bases separated the two germline ends. The CDR3 covers 15 residues. In DNA form, the CDR3 reads TGTGCCAGCAGCCAAGATACACCCATGAACACTGAAGCTTTCTTT. Amino acids: CASSQDTPMNTEAFF.

This clone has just one count. The chain links TRBV7-2 to TRBJ1-6; 8 nucleotides agree with TRBD1. The CDR3 has 17 residues. Trimming took 1 base from V and 0 from J; bases not matched to a gene: 2. Germline V gene lookup returns CDR1 SGHTA and CDR2 FQGNSA. The CDR3 loop is CASSLGQGSSYNSPLHF. As DNA, the CDR3 is TGTGCCAGCAGCTTAGGACAGGGGAGCTCCTATAATTCACCCCTCCACTTT.

This clone was picked up a small number of times. The V gene is TRBV19, the J gene TRBJ1-1, with 8 nucleotides matching TRBD1. Per germline, CDR1 LNHDA and CDR2 SQIVND (reference sequence). The CDR3 spans 14 residues. J was trimmed by 4 bases and V by 3 bases; bases with no gene match: 4. The CDR3 DNA is TGTGCCAGTAGTATCGACAGGGGCGGCACTGAAGCTTTCTTT. Translating it yields CASSIDRGGTEAFF. The full variable domain, its missing parts supplied by reference TRBV19 and TRBJ1-1, is DGGITQSPKYLFRKEGQNVTLSCEQNLNHDAMYWYRQDPGQGLRLIYYSQIVNDFQKGDIAEGYSVSREKKESFPLTVTSAQKNPTAFYLCASSIDRGGTEAFFGQGTRLTVV.

The chain recombines TRBV18 with TRBJ2-5, with TRBD1 as a possible D gene (5 bases). Germline V lookup: CDR1 KGHSH, CDR2 LQKENI. V gave up 2 bases and J gave up 1 base, with 8 bases separating them. The CDR3 contains 14 residues. In nucleotides, the CDR3 is TGTGCCAGCTCACCAGCAGGGCCCCAAGAGACCCAGTACTTC. Translating it yields CASSPAGPQETQYF.

CDR3 sequence: CASSPDRDQPQHF. The CDR3 region has the DNA TGTGCCAGCAGCCCGGACAGGGATCAGCCCCAGCATTTT. The chain is built from TRBV5-4 and TRBJ1-5; 8 bases map to TRBD1. The V gene's germline CDR1 is SGHNT and CDR2 YYREEE (reference sequence). After removal of 4 bases from V and 5 bases from J, the junction contained 2 bases not matched to a gene. The CDR3 extends over 13 amino acids.